The next 14 T cell receptor beta chains were all read from a single sample in a study of CD8+ T cells in alopecia areata. The treatment: oral pan-JAK inhibitor, 5-10 mg twice daily. Sequencing used cDNA as its template, made by extracting RNA and reverse transcribing it. The table came from immunoSEQ multiplex PCR; TCRdb's copy has only in-frame clones and leaves some out. The sample lists 110,000 or so clones, 56% occurring once. Source: CD4+ T cells sorted from blood, taken at week 24, from a patient treated with tofacitinib. The receptor source for this set is a human donor with alopecia areata.

This chain joins TRBV20-1 and TRBJ2-5; D is unresolved. The germline V gene has CDR1 DFQATT and CDR2 SNEGSKA (reference sequence). Trimming cost V 0 bases and J 5 bases, with 4 bases left between them. The CDR3 is 11 residues long. The DNA of the CDR3 is TGCAGTGCTAGAGATTCGGAGACCCAGTACTTC. Translated: CSARDSETQYF.

This chain links TRBV6-5 with TRBJ2-5; D is possibly TRBD2 (6 bases). V was shortened by 7 bases and J by 5 bases, with 17 bases between the two germline ends. The CDR3 spans 14 residues. CDR1 and CDR2 (germline): MNHEY, SVGAGI. The DNA of the CDR3 is TGTGCCAGCAAAACTACATGGGGGGTGGAGACCCAGTACTTC. This gives the protein CASKTTWGVETQYF.

This clone was found once. The V call is TRBV9, the J call TRBJ1-6; a possible D gene is TRBD1 (6 bases). The germline gives CDR1 SGDLS, CDR2 YYNGEE. V lost 2 bases and J lost 3, with 9 bases in between. This CDR3 has 15 amino acids. The CDR3 sequence is CASSVGQLYNSPLHF. The CDR3 DNA sequence: TGTGCCAGCAGCGTCGGACAGCTCTATAATTCACCCCTCCACTTT.

This clone has only a few counts. CDR3 sequence (DNA): TGTGCCACCACAGGGTTTAGCAATCAGCCCCAGCATTTT. Its protein is CATTGFSNQPQHF. This chain connects TRBV6-1 to TRBJ1-5, with a possible D match to TRBD1 (6 bases). Germline V CDR1 and CDR2: MNHNS, SASEGT. V shed 10 bases and J shed 0 bases, with 10 bases lying between them. The CDR3 has 13 amino acids.

V is TRBV10-3 and J is TRBJ2-3, with 7 bases fitting TRBD2. V lost 5 bases to trimming and J lost 2 bases; unmatched junction nucleotides: 4. This CDR3 region has 14 residues. Germline V gene sequence: CDR1 ENHRY, CDR2 SYGVKD. CDR3 nucleotide sequence: TGTGCCATCAGTCTGGGACTAAACACAGATACGCAGTATTTT. It translates to CAISLGLNTDTQYF.

This clone was detected once. V and J are TRBV6-6 and TRBJ2-5, with 10 bases identical to TRBD2. Germline V gives CDR1 MNHNY, CDR2 SVGAGI (reference sequence). Unmatched junction bases numbered 6, after V lost 6 bases and J lost 5 bases. CDR3 size: 14 residues. This chain's CDR3 is CASRDSGGLETQYF. CDR3 bases: TGTGCCAGCAGAGATAGCGGGGGGTTGGAGACCCAGTACTTC.

The table lists this clone with a count of one. The rearrangement links TRBV2 to TRBJ2-3; no clear D. From germline, CDR1 is SNHLY and CDR2 FYNNEI. This CDR3 region has 15 residues. Trimming shortened V by 4 bases and J by 1 base, and 12 bases separated the two germline ends. CDR3 coding DNA: TGTGCCAGCAGTGTGGATCAACTGGGCACAGATACGCAGTATTTT. The encoded protein is CASSVDQLGTDTQYF.

This clone was recorded a few times. The CDR3 spells CAVQSTGEETQYF. The DNA of the CDR3 is TGTGCCGTCCAGTCGACAGGGGAGGAGACCCAGTACTTC. The genes are TRBV10-3 and TRBJ2-5; 8 bases align to TRBD1. The CDR3 consists of 13 residues. The germline V gene has CDR1 ENHRY and CDR2 SYGVKD. V gave up 11 bases and J gave up 5 bases; unmatched junction bases: 10.

The chain couples TRBV7-9 to TRBJ2-3; TRBD2 aligns across 10 bases. The CDR3 consists of 18 residues. The ends lost 6 bases at V and 0 bases at J; junction bases unmatched: 12. The V gene's germline CDR1 is SEHNR and CDR2 FQNEAQ (reference sequence). CDR3 loop: CASRTTSGEASSTDTQYF. The CDR3 bases are TGTGCCAGCAGGACCACTAGCGGGGAAGCCTCTAGCACAGATACGCAGTATTTT.

The V call is TRBV2, the J call TRBJ2-5; D remains unclear. Trimming shortened V by 3 bases and J by 9 bases, and 5 bases separated the two germline ends. CDR3 length: 10 amino acids. Germline V lookup: CDR1 SNHLY, CDR2 FYNNEI. The CDR3 loop reads CASSDGPQYF. The CDR3 coding sequence is TGTGCCAGCAGTGACGGTCCCCAGTACTTC.

The rearrangement links TRBV4-1 to TRBJ1-4, with 7 bases that match TRBD1. This CDR3 comprises 17 residues. The V gene's germline CDR1 is MGHRA and CDR2 YSYEKL. J lost 4 bases, V lost 1 base, and 9 bases had no gene match. The CDR3 DNA reads TGCGCCAGCAGCCAAGGAGGAGGGGACAGAGTTAATGAAAAACTGTTTTTT. This codes for CASSQGGGDRVNEKLFF.

This clone turned up a few times. V usage is TRBV7-2 and J usage is TRBJ2-1; perhaps D is TRBD1 or TRBD2 (5 bases each). The V end lost 5 bases, the J end lost 3 bases, and 17 bases lay between the germline ends. The CDR3 has 16 residues. The germline gives CDR1 SGHTA, CDR2 FQGNSA. CDR3 region: CASSPFGGGDYNEQFF. The CDR3 bases are TGTGCCAGCAGCCCCTTTGGTGGGGGAGACTACAATGAGCAGTTCTTC. The full variable domain, with the rest looked up from reference TRBV7-2 and TRBJ2-1, is GAGVSQSPSNKVTEKGKDVELRCDPISGHTALYWYRQSLGQGLEFLIYFQGNSAPDKSGLPSDRFSAERTGGSVSTLTIQRTQQEDSAVYLCASSPFGGGDYNEQFFGPGTRLTVL.

A few counts support this clone. The rearrangement links TRBV5-5 to TRBJ1-4; D not resolved. The germline V and J ends were trimmed by 4 bases and 8 bases, with 18 bases remaining between them. Germline lookup yields CDR1 SGHKS and CDR2 YYEKEE (reference sequence). The CDR3 is 15 residues long. The CDR3, as DNA: TGTGCCAGCAGCCTCTGGCCTAGGGAAGACGAAAAACTGTTTTTT. Translating gives CASSLWPREDEKLFF.

The chain joins TRBV29-1 to TRBJ2-7, with a tentative D call TRBD2 (5 bases). With 4 bases removed from V and 1 base from J, the gap between germline ends came to 5 bases. This CDR3 comprises 11 residues. Germline V gene lookup returns CDR1 SQVTM and CDR2 ANQGSEA. The chain's CDR3 is CSVAGSYEQYF. CDR3 DNA: TGCAGCGTTGCGGGGTCCTACGAGCAGTACTTC.